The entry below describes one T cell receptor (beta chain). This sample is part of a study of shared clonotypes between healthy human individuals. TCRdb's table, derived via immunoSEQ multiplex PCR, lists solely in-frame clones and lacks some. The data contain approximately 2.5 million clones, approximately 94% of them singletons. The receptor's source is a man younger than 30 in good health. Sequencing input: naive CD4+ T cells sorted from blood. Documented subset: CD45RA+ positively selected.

The CDR3 is CASSRQGSGYTF. CDR3 in DNA: TGTGCCAGCTCGAGACAGGGTAGCGGCTACACCTTC. The chain combines TRBV14 with TRBJ1-2, with 7 bases fitting TRBD1. Germline V gives CDR1 SGHDN, CDR2 FVKESK. The CDR3 is made up of 12 amino acids. The V and J ends lost 8 bases and 8 bases, in that order; junction bases with no gene match: 8.